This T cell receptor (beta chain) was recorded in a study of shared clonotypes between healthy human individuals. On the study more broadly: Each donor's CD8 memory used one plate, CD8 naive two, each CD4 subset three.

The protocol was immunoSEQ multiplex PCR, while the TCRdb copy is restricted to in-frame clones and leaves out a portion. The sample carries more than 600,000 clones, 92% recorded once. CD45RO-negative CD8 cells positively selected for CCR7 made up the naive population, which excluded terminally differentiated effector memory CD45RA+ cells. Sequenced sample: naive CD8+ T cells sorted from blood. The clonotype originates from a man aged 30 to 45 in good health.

The CDR3 DNA reads as TGTGCCAGCAGCGAAAACAGGGGTTCTCCGACCTACGAGCAGTACTTC. The encoded protein is CASSENRGSPTYEQYF. The chain recombines TRBV9 with TRBJ2-7; 7 nucleotides align to TRBD1. Germline CDR1 and CDR2: SGDLS and YYNGEE. Germline trimming cut 3 bases from V and 2 bases from J; bases unmatched to any gene: 11. The CDR3 covers 16 residues.